Sequencing of this T cell receptor (beta chain) was carried out in a study of T cell repertoires in cytomegalovirus infection. V was shortened by 5 bases and J by 7 bases, with 10 bases between the two germline ends. The V gene's germline CDR1 is SGHVS and CDR2 FNYEAQ. The CDR3 runs to 12 residues. TCRdb used MiXCR to reprocess the reads, holding one entry per CDR3 protein. Of approximately 910,000 distinct CDR3 sequences listed, approximately 30% are singletons. This clonotype was observed a handful of times. The antigen is unknown. The input for sequencing was cultured CD8+ T cells from PBMCs, taken from culture after CMV antigen stimulation. The V gene is TRBV7-6, the J gene TRBJ2-3; D is unresolved. The origin of this receptor is a human donor in good health (CMV status not recorded). Some clones in this sample may be carry-over from other donors' samples. The CDR3 nucleotides read TGTGCCAGCAGCGAGCTTGGGAATACGCAGTATTTT. Its translation: CASSELGNTQYF.